The present entry profiles one TCR beta chain with its context. Antigen: not known. Sequenced by immunoSEQ multiplex PCR; TCRdb stores in-frame clones only, minus some. The sample has approximately 60,000 clones, about 82% seen once. These data originate in a study of OX40 agonist ivuxolimab in advanced cancers. About the study: Ivuxolimab doses were 0.01, 0.1, 0.3, 1.5, 3 or 10 mg/kg every 2 weeks.

The CDR3 has 13 amino acids. Germline loops: CDR1 SGHAT, CDR2 FQNNGV. V was shortened by 1 base and J by 3 bases, with 6 bases between the two germline ends. The study's findings and limits: Expanded peripheral T cells had an undetermined antigen specificity.

The rearrangement joins TRBV11-2 to TRBJ1-2; no firm D call. This specimen was CD4+ or CD8+ T cells sorted from blood, taken in a trial of the OX40 agonist ivuxolimab. The source is an adult with an advanced solid tumor such as melanoma, head and neck, liver or kidney cancer. The DNA for the CDR3 is TGTGCCAGCAGCTTAGGGCCTGACTATGGCTACACCTTC. Amino acid sequence: CASSLGPDYGYTF. Looking up the rest from reference TRBV11-2 and TRBJ1-2 gives the full variable domain: EAGVAQSPRYKIIEKRQSVAFWCNPISGHATLYWYQQILGQGPKLLIQFQNNGVVDDSQLPKDRFSAERLKGVDSTLKIQPAKLEDSAVYLCASSLGPDYGYTFGSGTRLTVV.